Listed here is a single T cell receptor (beta chain). What it binds is unknown. This specimen comes from a study of T cell repertoires in cytomegalovirus infection. Study outcomes and limitations: Clonotype analysis showed dominance of the ex vivo response by HLA-C-restricted CMV-specific TCR beta clonotypes. Based on cumulative public TCR beta family frequency, carriers of CMV plus the relevant HLA were identified.

A single record per CDR3 protein comes from TCRdb applying MiXCR to the reads. This table holds approximately 500,000 distinct CDR3 sequences, around a third found once. CDR3 length: 14 residues. Trimming left V 7 bases short and J 0 bases short, with 13 bases between. Germline CDR1 and CDR2: SGHDT and YYEEEE. Sequencing used cultured PBMCs, obtained from culture after CMV antigen stimulation. The clonotype originates from a human donor in good health (CMV status not recorded). Some clones in this sample may be carry-over from other donors' samples. The chain links TRBV5-6 to TRBJ1-2, with D possibly TRBD1 on 6 matching bases. The CDR3 here is CASQPTGANYGYTF. The CDR3 DNA is TGTGCCAGCCAACCGACAGGAGCTAACTATGGCTACACCTTC.